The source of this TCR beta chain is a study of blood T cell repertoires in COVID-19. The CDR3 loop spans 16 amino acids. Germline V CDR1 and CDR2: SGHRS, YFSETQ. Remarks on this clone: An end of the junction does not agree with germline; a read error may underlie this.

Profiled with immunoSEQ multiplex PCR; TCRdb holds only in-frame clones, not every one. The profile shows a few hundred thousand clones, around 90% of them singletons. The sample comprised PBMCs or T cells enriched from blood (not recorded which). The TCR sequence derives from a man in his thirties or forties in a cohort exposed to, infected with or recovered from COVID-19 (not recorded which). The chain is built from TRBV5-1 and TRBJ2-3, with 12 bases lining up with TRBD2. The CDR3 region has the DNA TGCGCCAGCAGCGTCGCTAGCGGGAGGGCCACAAATACGCAGTATTTT. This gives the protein CASSVASGRATNTQYF.